Listed below are T cell receptor beta chains from one sample, sequenced in a study of T cell changes during pregnancy in multiple sclerosis. Repertoires were generated with immunoSEQ multiplex PCR, while TCRdb's copy carries only in-frame clones and drops some. This table holds over 45,000 clones, 75% to 95% found once. This material consisted of CD8+ T cells from peripheral blood mononuclear cells, taken after pregnancy. Receptors were obtained from a female donor with multiple sclerosis, enrolled in a pregnancy study. Both conserved end residues are part of each CDR3.

j_gene | v_gene | CDR3aa
TRBJ2-3 | TRBV4-3 | CASSQALRAGGTDTQYF
TRBJ1-1 | TRBV7-9 | CASSHTTGQDTEAFF
TRBJ2-1 | TRBV13 | CASSLGGLGEGGDGYEQFF
TRBJ2-7 | TRBV5-5 | CASSLGQFEVYEQYF
TRBJ2-5 | TRBV6-5 | CASSYGQGQETQYF
TRBJ1-1 | TRBV29-1 | CSVDPAGFTEAFF
TRBJ2-2 | TRBV7-3 | CASSPSTANTGELFF
TRBJ2-1 | TRBV20-1 | CSARYIAEQFF
TRBJ2-7 | TRBV10-2 | CASSTSGFLYEQYF
TRBJ2-7 | TRBV7-6 | CASSLFPDRGNEQYF
TRBJ2-1 | TRBV19 | CASSKQGQEQFF
TRBJ2-7 | TRBV4-2 | CASRPRLGEADEQYF
TRBJ2-1 | TRBV29-1 | CSVEVGASAWNEQFF
TRBJ2-7 | TRBV9 | CASSVERETYEQYF
TRBJ2-1 | TRBV29-1 | CSARDREGLMFYYNEQFF
TRBJ1-1 | TRBV27 | CASSFSTEAFF
TRBJ1-5 | TRBV7-9 | CASSAEITGSNQPQHF
TRBJ2-3 | TRBV6-4 | CASSDNSGGAADTQYF
TRBJ1-3 | TRBV9 | CASSDGTVPRSGNTIYF
TRBJ2-7 | TRBV5-1 | CASSLGVAGGHEQYF
TRBJ2-5 | TRBV5-4 | CASSTEEETQYF
TRBJ2-5 | TRBV19 | CASSITSGETQYF
TRBJ2-1 | TRBV29-1 | CSVDLQGSSYNEQFF
TRBJ1-1 | TRBV25-1 | CASSGGDTEAFF
TRBJ2-6 | TRBV7-9 | CASSFTLAPSGANVLTF
TRBJ2-2 | TRBV7-3 | CASSLTLAGGLPGELFF
TRBJ2-1 | TRBV15 | CATSRDHPSGVLDEQFF
TRBJ1-6 | TRBV4-3 | CASSQETGSNSPLHF
TRBJ1-1 | TRBV5-6 | CASSYTGGDTEAFF
TRBJ1-2 | TRBV4-2 | CASSQEQGDFGGYTF
TRBJ1-1 | TRBV5-1 | CASSNDRGRTEAFF
TRBJ1-3 | TRBV25-1 | CASSEQGSGNTIYF
TRBJ2-7 | TRBV4-3 | CASSQEPGSSYEQYF
TRBJ1-1 | TRBV27 | CASSLSIAGDTEAFF
TRBJ2-7 | TRBV30 | CAWSVGQGGYF
TRBJ1-2 | TRBV19 | CASSTRARGGYTF
TRBJ2-7 | TRBV4-1 | CASSQGTGSFYEQYF
TRBJ1-1 | TRBV29-1 | CSVAIGVEAFF
TRBJ1-4 | TRBV5-6 | CASSLGSSRAPGEKLFF
TRBJ2-5 | TRBV27 | CASSRGRETQYF
TRBJ2-3 | TRBV10-3 | CAISGGLAGGTDTQYF